This is a list of T cell receptor beta chains from one sample in a study of T cells in Graves' hyperthyroidism and ophthalmopathy. One entry per CDR3 protein results from TCRdb running MiXCR on the multiplex PCR reads. Of approximately 360,000 distinct CDR3 sequences in the sample, approximately 25% were seen once. The sequenced sample consisted of blood. The receptors stem from a man aged 50-60 years with Graves' hyperthyroidism. CDR3s include the opening cysteine and the closing phenylalanine or tryptophan. D genes are given only for firm matches. Clone size is given for some rows only: seen once, a few or many times, or a class if the clone is expanded.

clone_size: .
v_call: TRBV18
j_call: TRBJ2-5
d_call: .
cdr3_aa: CASSPSQEETQYF
cdr3_nt: TGTGCCAGCTCACCAAGCCAGGAAGAGACCCAGTACTTC

clone_size: few
v_call: TRBV10-3
j_call: TRBJ2-1
d_call: TRBD2
cdr3_aa: CAISPEPRGRQFF
cdr3_nt: TGTGCCATCAGTCCTGAGCCTCGCGGGAGGCAGTTCTTC

clone_size: .
v_call: TRBV7-9
j_call: TRBJ2-5
d_call: TRBD1
cdr3_aa: CASSPGGPSVETQYF
cdr3_nt: TGTGCCAGCAGCCCAGGGGGCCCGTCGGTGGAGACCCAGTACTTC

clone_size: few
v_call: TRBV7-9
j_call: TRBJ1-2
d_call: .
cdr3_aa: CASSRGGGGYTF
cdr3_nt: TGTGCCAGCAGCCGCGGGGGGGGAGGCTACACCTTC

clone_size: .
v_call: TRBV15
j_call: TRBJ2-1
d_call: .
cdr3_aa: CATSRDPPGDSYNEQFF
cdr3_nt: TGTGCCACCAGCAGAGACCCCCCGGGAGACTCCTACAATGAGCAGTTCTTC

clone_size: few
v_call: TRBV19
j_call: TRBJ2-1
d_call: TRBD2
cdr3_aa: CASSLSSGGDNEQFF
cdr3_nt: TGTGCCAGTAGTCTATCTAGCGGGGGGGACAATGAGCAGTTCTTC

clone_size: .
v_call: TRBV7-3
j_call: TRBJ2-1
d_call: .
cdr3_aa: CASSPELDNEQFF
cdr3_nt: TGTGCCAGCAGCCCAGAGTTAGACAATGAGCAGTTCTTC

clone_size: few
v_call: TRBV14
j_call: TRBJ2-3
d_call: .
cdr3_aa: CASSQVGSDTQYF
cdr3_nt: TGTGCCAGCAGCCAAGTGGGGTCAGATACGCAGTATTTT

clone_size: many
v_call: TRBV11-3
j_call: TRBJ2-1
d_call: TRBD2
cdr3_aa: CASSPRTSGAPPGEQFF
cdr3_nt: TGTGCCAGCAGCCCTCGGACTAGCGGGGCCCCACCGGGTGAGCAGTTCTTC

clone_size: few
v_call: TRBV29-1
j_call: TRBJ1-2
d_call: .
cdr3_aa: CSVVGHTYGYTF
cdr3_nt: TGCAGCGTTGTCGGACATACCTATGGCTACACCTTC

clone_size: few
v_call: TRBV24-1
j_call: TRBJ1-1
d_call: .
cdr3_aa: CATSDPPLASEAFF
cdr3_nt: TGTGCCACCAGTGATCCCCCATTAGCCTCTGAAGCTTTCTTT

clone_size: .
v_call: TRBV7-9
j_call: TRBJ2-1
d_call: TRBD1
cdr3_aa: CASRGDRVNNEQFF
cdr3_nt: TGTGCCAGCAGGGGGGACAGGGTCAACAATGAGCAGTTCTTC

clone_size: .
v_call: TRBV6-5
j_call: TRBJ2-5
d_call: .
cdr3_aa: CASSYRAQGDGTQYF
cdr3_nt: TGTGCCAGCAGTTACCGGGCACAGGGCGACGGGACCCAGTACTTC

clone_size: .
v_call: TRBV7-8
j_call: TRBJ1-2
d_call: .
cdr3_aa: CASSPGRGANYGYTF
cdr3_nt: TGTGCCAGCAGCCCAGGGCGGGGAGCTAACTATGGCTACACCTTC

clone_size: .
v_call: TRBV9
j_call: TRBJ2-2
d_call: .
cdr3_aa: CASCRANTGELFF
cdr3_nt: TGTGCCAGCTGCCGTGCGAACACCGGGGAGCTGTTTTTT

clone_size: once
v_call: TRBV5-5
j_call: TRBJ2-2
d_call: .
cdr3_aa: CASSFDRPLELFF
cdr3_nt: TGTGCCAGCAGCTTTGACAGGCCACTGGAGCTGTTTTTT

clone_size: .
v_call: TRBV15
j_call: TRBJ2-7
d_call: TRBD1
cdr3_aa: CATSRGGQGEEQYF
cdr3_nt: TGTGCCACCAGCAGAGGGGGACAGGGGGAAGAGCAGTACTTC

clone_size: .
v_call: TRBV27
j_call: TRBJ1-6
d_call: TRBD1
cdr3_aa: CASSDLSGGADSPLHF
cdr3_nt: TGTGCCAGCAGTGATTTGTCAGGGGGCGCGGATTCACCCCTCCACTTT

clone_size: .
v_call: TRBV10-3
j_call: TRBJ1-6
d_call: .
cdr3_aa: CAITAGQGYSPLHF
cdr3_nt: TGTGCCATCACCGCGGGGCAGGGATACTCACCCCTCCACTTT

clone_size: few
v_call: TRBV11-3
j_call: TRBJ1-1
d_call: TRBD1
cdr3_aa: CASSPWGQLEAFF
cdr3_nt: TGTGCCAGCAGCCCATGGGGACAGTTAGAAGCTTTCTTT

clone_size: few
v_call: TRBV2
j_call: TRBJ2-7
d_call: TRBD1
cdr3_aa: CASLGQGWYEQYF
cdr3_nt: TGTGCCAGCCTAGGACAGGGATGGTACGAGCAGTACTTC

clone_size: many
v_call: TRBV11-3
j_call: TRBJ2-1
d_call: .
cdr3_aa: CASSPAWGNNEQFF
cdr3_nt: TGTGCCAGCAGCCCCGCCTGGGGGAACAATGAGCAGTTCTTC

clone_size: .
v_call: TRBV29-1
j_call: TRBJ1-1
d_call: .
cdr3_aa: CSLRDWGRRNTEAFF
cdr3_nt: TGCAGTCTCCGGGACTGGGGGCGACGGAACACTGAAGCTTTCTTT

clone_size: .
v_call: TRBV5-5
j_call: TRBJ2-7
d_call: TRBD2
cdr3_aa: CASSPQPGLAGHEQYF
cdr3_nt: TGTGCCAGCAGCCCCCAGCCGGGACTAGCGGGACACGAGCAGTACTTC

clone_size: .
v_call: TRBV27
j_call: TRBJ2-3
d_call: .
cdr3_aa: CASRYRTSTDTQYF
cdr3_nt: TGTGCCAGCAGATACCGGACTAGCACAGATACGCAGTATTTT

clone_size: .
v_call: TRBV9
j_call: TRBJ2-1
d_call: .
cdr3_aa: CASSVRAGVDNEQFF
cdr3_nt: TGTGCCAGCAGCGTTAGGGCAGGGGTGGACAATGAGCAGTTCTTC

clone_size: .
v_call: TRBV14
j_call: TRBJ2-7
d_call: .
cdr3_aa: CASSYSGNEQYF
cdr3_nt: TGTGCCAGCAGCTACTCCGGAAACGAGCAGTACTTC

clone_size: many
v_call: TRBV11-3
j_call: TRBJ2-5
d_call: TRBD1
cdr3_aa: CASSPNRGQETQYF
cdr3_nt: TGTGCCAGCAGCCCGAACAGGGGCCAAGAGACCCAGTACTTC

clone_size: .
v_call: TRBV14
j_call: TRBJ1-2
d_call: TRBD1
cdr3_aa: CASSPGTGGFGYTF
cdr3_nt: TGTGCCAGCAGTCCCGGGACAGGGGGGTTTGGCTACACCTTC

clone_size: .
v_call: TRBV3-1
j_call: TRBJ2-1
d_call: TRBD2
cdr3_aa: CASSPLASGSYNEQFF
cdr3_nt: TGTGCCAGCAGCCCATTGGCTAGCGGCTCCTACAATGAGCAGTTCTTC

clone_size: many
v_call: TRBV3-1
j_call: TRBJ2-7
d_call: TRBD2
cdr3_aa: CASSQPGLAAYEQYF
cdr3_nt: TGTGCCAGCAGCCAACCGGGACTAGCGGCCTACGAGCAGTACTTC

clone_size: .
v_call: TRBV19
j_call: TRBJ1-4
d_call: .
cdr3_aa: CASSIGTATNEKLFF
cdr3_nt: TGTGCCAGTAGTATCGGGACGGCAACTAATGAAAAACTGTTTTTT

clone_size: few
v_call: TRBV12-3/TRBV12-4
j_call: TRBJ1-2
d_call: .
cdr3_aa: CASSLGGRSNYGYTF
cdr3_nt: TGTGCCAGCAGTTTGGGCGGGCGGAGTAACTATGGCTACACCTTC

clone_size: .
v_call: TRBV7-2
j_call: TRBJ1-6
d_call: .
cdr3_aa: CASSQSAASPLHF
cdr3_nt: TGTGCCAGCAGCCAGAGTGCGGCCTCACCCCTCCACTTT

clone_size: few
v_call: TRBV6-1
j_call: TRBJ2-7
d_call: .
cdr3_aa: CASRTGVDYEQYF
cdr3_nt: TGTGCCAGCAGGACCGGGGTTGACTACGAGCAGTACTTC

clone_size: .
v_call: TRBV6-1
j_call: TRBJ2-1
d_call: .
cdr3_aa: CASSEADPLGEQFF
cdr3_nt: TGTGCCAGCAGTGAAGCCGACCCATTGGGTGAGCAGTTCTTC

clone_size: few
v_call: TRBV16
j_call: TRBJ2-5
d_call: .
cdr3_aa: CASSQTDRRETQYF
cdr3_nt: TGTGCCAGCAGCCAAACGGACAGACGGGAGACCCAGTACTTC

clone_size: few
v_call: TRBV20-1
j_call: TRBJ1-4
d_call: .
cdr3_aa: CSAEMGYPNEKLFF
cdr3_nt: TGCAGTGCGGAAATGGGCTACCCTAATGAAAAACTGTTTTTT

clone_size: many
v_call: TRBV3-1
j_call: TRBJ2-1
d_call: .
cdr3_aa: CASSQGKTLGQFF
cdr3_nt: TGTGCCAGCAGCCAAGGAAAGACCCTCGGGCAGTTCTTC

clone_size: few
v_call: TRBV5-5
j_call: TRBJ2-1
d_call: TRBD2
cdr3_aa: CASSQTSGVSYNEQFF
cdr3_nt: TGTGCCAGCAGCCAGACTAGCGGGGTCTCCTACAATGAGCAGTTCTTC

clone_size: .
v_call: TRBV7-6
j_call: TRBJ1-6
d_call: TRBD1
cdr3_aa: CASSRGQGAINSPLHF
cdr3_nt: TGTGCCAGCAGTCGCGGACAGGGGGCTATTAATTCACCCCTCCACTTT

clone_size: .
v_call: TRBV7-2
j_call: TRBJ2-7
d_call: .
cdr3_aa: CASSLEGARAPWGEQYF
cdr3_nt: TGTGCCAGCAGCTTAGAAGGGGCGAGAGCTCCCTGGGGCGAGCAGTACTTC

clone_size: .
v_call: TRBV5-5
j_call: TRBJ2-7
d_call: TRBD2
cdr3_aa: CASSPRVAGSSYEQYF
cdr3_nt: TGTGCCAGCAGCCCCAGGGTAGCGGGAAGCTCCTACGAGCAGTACTTC

clone_size: .
v_call: TRBV18
j_call: TRBJ2-7
d_call: TRBD1
cdr3_aa: CASSPVSGQGFYHEQYF
cdr3_nt: TGTGCCAGCTCACCCGTCTCGGGACAGGGCTTCTACCACGAGCAGTACTTC

clone_size: few
v_call: TRBV6-5
j_call: TRBJ2-1
d_call: .
cdr3_aa: CASSYLGGGNEQFF
cdr3_nt: TGTGCCAGCAGTTACCTCGGGGGAGGTAATGAGCAGTTCTTC

clone_size: .
v_call: TRBV5-6
j_call: TRBJ2-3
d_call: .
cdr3_aa: CASSPDPLGKDTQYF
cdr3_nt: TGTGCCAGCAGCCCGGACCCCTTAGGTAAAGATACGCAGTATTTT

clone_size: .
v_call: TRBV28
j_call: TRBJ2-7
d_call: TRBD2
cdr3_aa: CASSLAGVSPEQYF
cdr3_nt: TGTGCCAGCAGTTTGGCGGGAGTGTCTCCCGAGCAGTACTTC

clone_size: .
v_call: TRBV7-2
j_call: TRBJ2-3
d_call: .
cdr3_aa: CASSPRDTQYF
cdr3_nt: TGTGCCAGCAGCCCAAGGGATACGCAGTATTTT

clone_size: many
v_call: TRBV2
j_call: TRBJ2-7
d_call: .
cdr3_aa: CASRNQQSPTEQYF
cdr3_nt: TGTGCCAGCAGGAACCAACAGTCTCCTACGGAGCAGTACTTC

clone_size: .
v_call: TRBV20-1
j_call: TRBJ2-3
d_call: .
cdr3_aa: CSARVWDTQYF
cdr3_nt: TGCAGTGCTAGAGTTTGGGATACGCAGTATTTT

clone_size: .
v_call: TRBV7-8
j_call: TRBJ2-7
d_call: TRBD2
cdr3_aa: CASSLGTLAGGSEQYF
cdr3_nt: TGTGCCAGCAGCTTAGGGACCCTAGCGGGGGGTAGTGAGCAGTACTTC

clone_size: .
v_call: TRBV11-3
j_call: TRBJ2-3
d_call: TRBD2
cdr3_aa: CASSFSGREDTQYF
cdr3_nt: TGTGCCAGCAGCTTCAGCGGGAGAGAGGATACGCAGTATTTT

clone_size: few
v_call: TRBV6-1
j_call: TRBJ2-6
d_call: .
cdr3_aa: CASRATGRSGANVLTF
cdr3_nt: TGTGCCAGCAGAGCCACAGGGAGGTCTGGGGCCAACGTCCTGACTTTC

clone_size: .
v_call: TRBV10-3
j_call: TRBJ2-3
d_call: TRBD2
cdr3_aa: CAISPGSGSYTQYF
cdr3_nt: TGTGCCATCAGCCCCGGTAGCGGGAGTTATACGCAGTATTTT

clone_size: many
v_call: TRBV7-2
j_call: TRBJ2-1
d_call: TRBD2
cdr3_aa: CASSFLAGTGVNEQFF
cdr3_nt: TGTGCCAGCAGCTTTCTAGCGGGCACCGGCGTCAATGAGCAGTTCTTC

clone_size: .
v_call: TRBV12-5
j_call: TRBJ2-3
d_call: TRBD2
cdr3_aa: CASGFISGRAGGDTQYF
cdr3_nt: TGTGCTAGTGGTTTTATCAGCGGGAGGGCCGGTGGAGATACGCAGTATTTT